This TCR beta chain was sequenced in a study of OX40 agonist ivuxolimab in advanced cancers. TCRdb keeps only in-frame clones here, not all; method: immunoSEQ multiplex PCR. There are 57,000 or so clones in the sample; around 84% occur only once, and approximately 4.3% lies in the top ten. The source was CD4+ or CD8+ T cells sorted from blood, collected in a trial of the OX40 agonist ivuxolimab. The TCR originated in an adult with an advanced solid tumor such as melanoma, head and neck, liver or kidney cancer.

The CDR3 DNA sequence: TGTGCCAGCAGAGAGGTGGGTTCGCGTCAGCCCCAGCATTTT. Its protein product is CASREVGSRQPQHF. The rearrangement uses TRBV6-6 and TRBJ1-5, with D unclear. The V end was cut by 6 bases, the J end by 6 bases, with 15 bases between. Germline assignment: CDR1 MNHNY and CDR2 SVGAGI (reference sequence). This CDR3 comprises 14 residues.